The present TCR beta chain was sequenced within a study of tumor-infiltrating lymphocytes in primary liver carcinoma. Overall study: Tumor stage was T1-T3 N0M0, and tumor size was roughly 4 to 10 cm across. Findings and limits, study-wide: About 7.5-25% of top clones, no more, were shared by all five regions.

TCR beta cDNA was prepared out of roughly 0.45 ug total RNA by means of a constant-region primer. Researchers made the TCR beta libraries by running three nested multiplex PCR rounds with slightly modified ARM-PCR. MiXCR, run by TCRdb on the multiplex PCR reads, gives a single entry per CDR3 protein. The sample has about 64,000 distinct CDR3 sequences; about three quarters are singletons. As for this clonotype: Its specificity is unknown. The junction differs from germline at one of its ends, possibly a read error.

Co-extraction of both nucleic acids (RNA and DNA) used about 18-31 mg of unsorted bulk tissue. Resecting the tumor surgically was how the patients' primary liver carcinoma was treated. Sampling targeted five separate regions of each tumor, which included the tumor centre. The sequenced sample consisted of liver tumor tissue from sampling region 4. The sample's subset: tumor region T4, right-lateral pole. The clonotype originates from a man between 35 and 55 years old with primary liver carcinoma and hepatitis B virus infection.

CDR3 sequence (DNA): TGTGCTAGTCGGCATAGACTAGCGGGAGCGGTTAGCTACGAGGAGTACTTT. This encodes CASRHRLAGAVSYEEYF. The chain recombines TRBV12-5 with TRBJ2-7; TRBD2 matches 12 bases. The length of the CDR3 is 17 residues. Germline V gene sequence: CDR1 LGHNT, CDR2 FRNRAP.